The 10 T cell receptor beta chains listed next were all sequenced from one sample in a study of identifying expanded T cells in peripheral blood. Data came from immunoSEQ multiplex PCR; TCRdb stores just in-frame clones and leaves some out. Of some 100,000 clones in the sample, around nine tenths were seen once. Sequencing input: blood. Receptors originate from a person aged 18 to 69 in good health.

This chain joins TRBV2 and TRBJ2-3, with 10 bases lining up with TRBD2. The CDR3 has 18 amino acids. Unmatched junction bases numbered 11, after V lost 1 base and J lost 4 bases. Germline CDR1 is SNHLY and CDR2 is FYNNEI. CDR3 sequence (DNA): TGTGCCAGCAGTGAAGGTCTAGCGGGGGACCCCGCGGCAGATACGCAGTATTTT. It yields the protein CASSEGLAGDPAADTQYF.

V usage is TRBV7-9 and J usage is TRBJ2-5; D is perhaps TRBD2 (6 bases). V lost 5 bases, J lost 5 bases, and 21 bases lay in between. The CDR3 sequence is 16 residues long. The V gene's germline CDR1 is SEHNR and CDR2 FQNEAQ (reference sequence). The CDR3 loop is CASSPRGAASGETQYF. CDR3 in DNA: TGTGCCAGCAGCCCCCGTGGAGCAGCCAGCGGGGAGACCCAGTACTTC.

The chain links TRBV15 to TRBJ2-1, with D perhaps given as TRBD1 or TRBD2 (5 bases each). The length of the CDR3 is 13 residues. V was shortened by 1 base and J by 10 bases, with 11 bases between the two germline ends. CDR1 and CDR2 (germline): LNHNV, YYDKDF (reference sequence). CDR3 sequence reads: CATSRGNGDEQFF. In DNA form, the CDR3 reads TGTGCCACCAGCAGAGGAAACGGGGACGAGCAGTTCTTC.

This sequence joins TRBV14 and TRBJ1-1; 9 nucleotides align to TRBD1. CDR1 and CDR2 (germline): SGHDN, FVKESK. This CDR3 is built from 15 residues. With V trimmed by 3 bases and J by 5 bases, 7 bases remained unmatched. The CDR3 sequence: CASSHLTGGVTEAFF. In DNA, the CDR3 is TGTGCCAGCAGCCACCTGACAGGGGGAGTAACTGAAGCTTTCTTT. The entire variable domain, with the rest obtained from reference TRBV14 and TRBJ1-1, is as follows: EAGVTQFPSHSVIEKGQTVTLRCDPISGHDNLYWYRRVMGKEIKFLLHFVKESKQDESGMPNNRFLAERTGGTYSTLKVQPAELEDSGVYFCASSHLTGGVTEAFFGQGTRLTVV.

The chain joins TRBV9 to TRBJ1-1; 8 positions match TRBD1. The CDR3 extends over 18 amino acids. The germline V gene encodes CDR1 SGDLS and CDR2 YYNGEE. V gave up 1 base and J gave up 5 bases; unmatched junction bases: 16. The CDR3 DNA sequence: TGTGCCAGCAGCGTATCTTCAGGGGGCAAGGGTCCGGAGACTGAAGCTTTCTTT. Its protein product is CASSVSSGGKGPETEAFF.

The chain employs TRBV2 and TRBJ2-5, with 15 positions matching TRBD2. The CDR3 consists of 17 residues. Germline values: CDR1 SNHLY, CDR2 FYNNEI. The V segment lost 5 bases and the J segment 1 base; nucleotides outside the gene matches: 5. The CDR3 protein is CASSPGLAGGAQETQYF. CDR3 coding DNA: TGTGCCAGCAGTCCCGGACTAGCGGGGGGGGCCCAAGAGACCCAGTACTTC.

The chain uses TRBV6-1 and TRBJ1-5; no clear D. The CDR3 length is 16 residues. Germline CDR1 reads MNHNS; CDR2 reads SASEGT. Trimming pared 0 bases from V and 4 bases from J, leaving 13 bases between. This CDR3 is CASSEARVSRNQPQHF. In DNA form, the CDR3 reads TGTGCCAGCAGTGAAGCGCGCGTATCCAGGAATCAGCCCCAGCATTTT.

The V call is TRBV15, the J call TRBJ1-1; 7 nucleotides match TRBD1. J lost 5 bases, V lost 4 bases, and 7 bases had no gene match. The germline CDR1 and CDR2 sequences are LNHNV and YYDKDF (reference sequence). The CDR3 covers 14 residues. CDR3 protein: CATSTQGPRTEAFF. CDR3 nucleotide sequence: TGTGCCACCAGCACACAGGGGCCGAGGACTGAAGCTTTCTTT.

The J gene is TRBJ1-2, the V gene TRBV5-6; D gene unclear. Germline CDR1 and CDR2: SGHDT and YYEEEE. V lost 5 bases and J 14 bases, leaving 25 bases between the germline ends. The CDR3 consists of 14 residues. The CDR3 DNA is TGTGCCAGCAGGGAGTGGGGTGGTGCTGTGCGAGGAACCTTC. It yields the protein CASREWGGAVRGTF.

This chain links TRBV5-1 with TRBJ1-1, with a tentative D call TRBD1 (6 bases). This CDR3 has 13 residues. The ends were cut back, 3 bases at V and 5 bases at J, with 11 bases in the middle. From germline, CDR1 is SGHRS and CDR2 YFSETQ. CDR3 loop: CASSYDRSTEAFF. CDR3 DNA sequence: TGCGCCAGCAGCTATGACAGGAGTACTGAAGCTTTCTTT.